Each of the 19 T cell receptor beta chains below was sequenced from the same sample in a study of post-analysis software for immune sequencing data (dated by TCRdb to about 2015). What the authors observed across the whole study: Roughly 5 TRBV segments, including TRBV5-6, TRBV5-1 and TRBV20-1, were significantly more frequent in patients than controls.

Their antigens remain unidentified. Libraries were made using PCR. The instrument given in TCRdb is Illumina HiSeq 2500. Unique molecular identifiers were incorporated into TCR beta cDNA libraries to reduce PCR and sequencing biases. TCRdb reanalyzed the raw reads on its own, using fastp at Q25 for trimming and MiXCR for clone calling, and kept in-frame beta chains. Each entry merges the rows of one CDR3 protein and shows their most common DNA and genes. The sample data list roughly 600,000 distinct CDR3 sequences, and 44% of these were observed just once. The ten most abundant clones make up over 1.5% of the sample. The sequencing input was blood. The receptor source for this set is a girl between 5 and 17 years old with multiple sclerosis.

The rearrangement links TRBV10-3 to TRBJ2-5; TRBD1 matches 9 bases. Trimming took 4 bases from V and 3 from J; bases not matched to a gene: 0. The germline gives CDR1 ENHRY, CDR2 SYGVKD. This CDR3 has 13 residues. This CDR3 is CAISGTGEETQYF. In DNA form, the CDR3 reads TGTGCCATCAGTGGGACAGGGGAAGAGACCCAGTACTTC.

This chain uses TRBV12-3 or TRBV12-4 with TRBJ2-4; a weak D match, TRBD1 (7 bases). The end of the DNA is better explained by TRBJ2-7, so the J call may be wrong. The CDR3 contains 15 residues. CDR3 sequence (DNA): TGTGCCAGCAGTTTAGGGCCAGGGGGACTGCACGAGCAGTACTTC. It translates to CASSLGPGGLHEQYF.

The chain employs TRBV6-5 and TRBJ2-4, with 9 nucleotides matching TRBD2. CDR3 length: 15 amino acids. J gave up 13 bases and V 2 bases, and 12 bases lay outside the gene matches. Germline assignment: CDR1 MNHEY and CDR2 SVGAGI. The DNA for the CDR3 is TGTGCCAGCAGTTACGGTCGGGCTAGCGGGGACGCCCAGTACTTC. Its protein is CASSYGRASGDAQYF.

V is TRBV7-2 and J is TRBJ1-4, with D possibly matching TRBD1 (6 bases). V gave up 8 bases and J gave up 7 bases, with 20 bases separating them. Germline V lookup: CDR1 SGHTA, CDR2 FQGNSA. CDR3 length equals 15 residues. The CDR3 here is CASQSAGALGEKLFF. CDR3 sequence (DNA): TGTGCCAGCCAAAGCGCGGGGGCGTTAGGTGAAAAACTGTTTTTT.

This clonotype was counted once. The J gene is TRBJ2-4, the V gene TRBV4-2; a weak D match, TRBD2 (6 bases). Trimming shortened V by 0 bases and J by 3 bases, and 12 bases separated the two germline ends. CDR3 length: 16 amino acids. Germline V gives CDR1 LGHNA, CDR2 YNFKEQ. This CDR3 reads CASSQDVGGRKNIQYF. In DNA, the CDR3 is TGTGCCAGCAGCCAAGACGTGGGGGGTCGCAAAAACATTCAGTACTTC.

This clonotype came up once. A junction boundary mismatches the germline segment, possibly from a read error. The V gene is TRBV2, the J gene TRBJ1-5; 8 bases line up with TRBD1. CDR3 length equals 13 residues. CDR1 is SNHLY, CDR2 FYNNEI, per germline. As DNA, the CDR3 is TGTGCCAGCAGGAGGACAGGGTCTCAGCCCCGGCATTTT. Protein product: CASRRTGSQPRHF.

V and J are TRBV7-6 and TRBJ2-7; a weak D match, TRBD2 (6 bases). The DNA end favors TRBJ2-5, so the J call may be wrong. This CDR3 has 14 amino acids. Germline CDR1 reads SGHVS; CDR2 reads FNYEAQ. CDR3 residues: CASSAGLKGETQYF. CDR3 DNA: TGTGCCAGCAGCGCGGGACTTAAGGGAGAGACCCAGTACTTC.

There are a few counts of this clonotype. The chain is built from TRBV27 and TRBJ2-5; TRBD1 is a possible D gene (6 bases). Trimming took 3 bases from V and 10 from J, leaving 21 bases between them. Germline CDR1 reads MNHEY; CDR2 reads SMNVEV (reference sequence). The CDR3 runs 15 residues. The CDR3 loop reads CASSFGRGSPEGQYF. CDR3 coding DNA: TGTGCCAGCAGTTTCGGCAGGGGCTCGCCCGAGGGCCAGTACTTC.

This clonotype was detected a few times. J is TRBJ2-5 and V is TRBV29-1; no firm D call. CDR1 SQVTM and CDR2 ANQGSEA come from the germline V gene. The V gene lost 2 bases and the J gene lost 2 bases, with 6 bases spanning the gap. CDR3 length: 12 amino acids. This CDR3 is CSVESKQETQYF. Written as DNA, the CDR3 is TGCAGCGTTGAATCCAAGCAAGAGACCCAGTACTTC.

The sample holds many counts of this clonotype. V gene TRBV20-1 combines with J gene TRBJ2-7; D is uncertain. The V gene's germline CDR1 is DFQATT and CDR2 SNEGSKA (reference sequence). The CDR3 is 14 residues long. V was pared by 3 bases and J by 0 bases, with 12 bases between. The CDR3 spells CSARAVQLSYEQYF. The CDR3 coding sequence is TGCAGTGCTAGGGCGGTACAACTCTCCTACGAGCAGTACTTC.

V and J are TRBV3-1 and TRBJ2-7; no reliable D call. CDR3 size: 12 residues. V was cut by 1 base and J by 10 bases, with 11 bases left in between. Germline V gives CDR1 LGHDT, CDR2 YNNKEL (reference sequence). CDR3 nucleotide sequence: TGTGCCAGCAGCCAAGTTGGCGTGGCCCAGTACTTC. Residues: CASSQVGVAQYF.

This clonotype came up a few times. V usage is TRBV7-9 and J usage is TRBJ1-1; D gene unclear. The CDR3 is made up of 13 amino acids. Trimming stripped 5 bases from V and 6 bases from J, with 13 bases between. Germline V gene lookup returns CDR1 SEHNR and CDR2 FQNEAQ (reference sequence). This CDR3 is CASSPTGPAEAFF. The CDR3 coding sequence is TGTGCCAGCAGCCCAACCGGGCCGGCTGAAGCTTTCTTT.

V gene TRBV5-1 combines with J gene TRBJ2-7; no definite D call. Germline CDR1 and CDR2: SGHRS and YFSETQ. The CDR3 consists of 14 residues. V was pared by 0 bases and J by 2 bases, with 9 bases between. CDR3: CASSLEDATYEQYF. CDR3 in DNA: TGCGCCAGCAGCTTGGAGGATGCGACCTACGAGCAGTACTTC.

The gene calls are TRBV12-3 or TRBV12-4 and TRBJ1-2; D may be TRBD1 (6 bases). V was clipped by 7 bases and J by 4 bases, with 25 bases between them. The CDR3 runs 17 residues. CDR3 sequence reads: CASTLGARDPLSYGYTF. CDR3 DNA: TGTGCCAGCACCTTGGGGGCACGGGACCCCCTTAGCTATGGCTACACCTTC.

There are a few counts of this clonotype. V and J are TRBV12-3 or TRBV12-4 and TRBJ2-1, with 13 positions matching TRBD2. This CDR3 spans 16 amino acids. J lost 5 bases, V lost 6 bases, and 7 bases had no gene match. Here the CDR3 DNA reads TGTGCCAGCAGAACCGGGACTAGCGGGACCCACAATGAGCAGTTCTTC. It yields the protein CASRTGTSGTHNEQFF.

This clonotype was detected only a few times. The V call is TRBV6-1, the J call TRBJ1-1, with D perhaps TRBD1 (5 bases). This CDR3 has 13 amino acids. Trimming took off 5 bases at V and 5 bases at J, with 12 bases between the two ends. CDR1 and CDR2 from the germline V gene are MNHNS and SASEGT. The chain's CDR3 is CASSTVGGTEAFF. The CDR3 DNA follows: TGTGCCAGCAGTACTGTCGGGGGGACTGAAGCTTTCTTT.

V gene TRBV20-1 combines with J gene TRBJ2-7; 15 positions agree with TRBD2. The J call may be wrong; the DNA end is better matched by TRBJ2-5. This CDR3 comprises 16 residues. Germline CDR1 is DFQATT and CDR2 is SNEGSKA (reference sequence). The DNA of the CDR3 is TGCAGTGCAACAGTGGGGACTAGCGGGGGGTCGTGGACCCAGTACTTC. It codes for CSATVGTSGGSWTQYF.

The chain carries TRBV7-2 and TRBJ2-7, with TRBD2 identical over 8 bases. Germline trimming cut 5 bases from V and 0 bases from J; bases unmatched to any gene: 3. The CDR3 has 14 amino acids. The germline V gene encodes CDR1 SGHTA and CDR2 FQGNSA. The CDR3 region has the DNA TGTGCCAGCAGCCGGGAGGGGGTCTCCTACGAGCAGTACTTC. This sequence encodes CASSREGVSYEQYF. Full variable domain (outside the CDR3, taken from reference TRBV7-2 and TRBJ2-7): GAGVSQSPSNKVTEKGKDVELRCDPISGHTALYWYRQSLGQGLEFLIYFQGNSAPDKSGLPSDRFSAERTGGSVSTLTIQRTQQEDSAVYLCASSREGVSYEQYFGPGTRLTVT.

This chain links TRBV29-1 with TRBJ2-1; the D is unclear. Germline values: CDR1 SQVTM, CDR2 ANQGSEA. V lost 3 bases, J lost 8 bases, and 14 bases lay in between. This CDR3 spans 13 amino acids. DNA for the CDR3: TGCAGCGTTGAGATAACTACGGTAGATGAGCAGTTCTTC. It translates to CSVEITTVDEQFF.